This T cell receptor (beta chain) was sequenced in a study of cytomegalovirus exposure and HLA in healthy donors. General study results and limits: An analysis was carried out later, and it reportedly showed fewer N-insertions in an Asian-associated ancestry cluster than the approximately 660-donor mean. By HLA locus, TCR association rates varied in a later analysis, with DRB1 showing the most and HLA-C the fewest.

The study ran its PCR with 60 Vbeta and 13 Jbeta primers. The repertoire was sequenced with immunoSEQ multiplex PCR; TCRdb's copy has only in-frame clones and lacks some. The sample includes roughly 170,000 clones, 84% of them seen just once. Germline assignment: CDR1 SGHRS and CDR2 YFSETQ. This CDR3 spans 12 amino acids. Trimming pared 3 bases from V and 5 bases from J, leaving 7 bases between. Concerning this clone itself: Its antigen remains unknown.

Sequenced sample: PBMCs. V is TRBV5-1 and J is TRBJ2-3, with D hard to call. This receptor was obtained from a girl aged 10-17 years in good health and CMV-seropositive. CDR3 amino acids: CASSSDGDTQYF. CDR3 coding DNA: TGCGCCAGCAGCTCAGATGGAGATACGCAGTATTTT.